This T cell receptor (beta chain) stems from a study of graft-versus-host responses after intestinal transplantation. Clones were read by immunoSEQ multiplex PCR, and TCRdb kept only the in-frame ones, dropping some. The repertoire holds tens of thousands of clones, with roughly 90% as singletons. V gave up 6 bases and J gave up 5 bases, with 22 bases separating them. This CDR3 has 16 amino acids. Germline CDR1 is MRHNA and CDR2 is SNTAGT. Concerning this clone itself: Its specificity is unknown.

Study results and caveats: The study found high graft-versus-host to host-versus-graft clonal ratios in allografts of patients with graft-donor T cell macrochimerism. Declines in HvG clones occurring early post-transplant were associated with peak circulating GvH clone levels.

The sequence derives from a human donor who received an intestinal transplant. The specimen was unstimulated CD8+ T cells sorted from spleen or lymph node cells, collected before intestinal transplant. The V call is TRBV6-4, the J call TRBJ2-5, with D possibly TRBD1 on 7 matching bases. The CDR3 region is CASSPGDSPGVETQYF. The CDR3 DNA sequence: TGTGCCAGCAGCCCAGGGGACAGCCCGGGGGTGGAGACCCAGTACTTC.